Sequencing of this TCR beta chain was carried out in a study of blood T cell repertoires in COVID-19. J gave up 6 bases and V 5 bases, and 12 bases lay outside the gene matches. CDR1 and CDR2 (germline): GTSNPN, SVGIG (reference sequence). This CDR3 region has 16 residues. Original data processing: How many nucleated cells were present was estimated from reference gene primer amplification. Measured with immunoSEQ multiplex PCR; TCRdb has only the in-frame clones, and not every one. That table is the source of V, J and clone size, and D and trimming were worked out from the DNA. The sample lists over 250,000 clones; roughly 80% were seen once.

This receptor was identified in a man aged 35-49 years who had been exposed to COVID-19. This chain joins TRBV30 and TRBJ2-3; 12 bases are shared with TRBD2. What was sequenced was PBMCs or T cells enriched from blood (not recorded which). The CDR3 spells CAWAWGLAGGPDTQYF. The CDR3 coding sequence is TGTGCCTGGGCATGGGGCCTAGCGGGAGGGCCCGATACGCAGTATTTT.